This T cell receptor (beta chain) was documented in a study of blood T cell repertoires in COVID-19. Some clones are missing from TCRdb's copy, which holds only in-frame ones; the method was immunoSEQ multiplex PCR. The table includes approximately 130,000 clones, about 80% detected once. CDR3 length: 12 amino acids. The V gene lost 4 bases and the J gene lost 3 bases, with 9 bases spanning the gap. CDR1 is SQVTM, CDR2 ANQGSEA, per germline. This receptor was taken from a human donor in a cohort sampled during active COVID-19. Sequenced sample: peripheral blood. The gene calls are TRBV29-1 and TRBJ2-5; a weak D match, TRBD2 (5 bases). In DNA, the CDR3 is TGCAGCGTTGGGTACGGGGAAGAGACCCAGTACTTC. As protein: CSVGYGEETQYF.